The 8 T cell receptor beta chains presented below share a single source sample, sequenced in a study of cytomegalovirus exposure and HLA in healthy donors. The data were produced by immunoSEQ multiplex PCR, yet TCRdb's version contains in-frame clones alone and is incomplete. Among fewer than 400,000 clones listed, more than 80% were seen once. The sample was PBMCs. The receptors shown here come from a woman under 30 in good health and CMV-seronegative.

The DNA for the CDR3 is TGCGCCAGCAGCGAGGGGACTAGCGGCCAAGAGACCCAGTACTTC. Its protein is CASSEGTSGQETQYF. The chain recombines TRBV4-3 with TRBJ2-5, with 11 bases matching TRBD2. Germline V gene data show CDR1 as LGHNA and CDR2 as YSLEER. Losses at the gene ends were 5 bases for V and 1 base for J; bases not matched to a gene: 3. CDR3 length: 15 residues.

The V call is TRBV29-1, the J call TRBJ1-2; D uncertain. CDR1 and CDR2 (germline): SQVTM, ANQGSEA. The ends were cut back, 7 bases at V and 5 bases at J, with 20 bases in the middle. This CDR3 is built from 14 residues. The CDR3: CSAVASGSRYGYTF. The CDR3 DNA reads as TGCAGCGCCGTGGCATCGGGGTCTCGGTATGGCTACACCTTC.

The genes are TRBV4-1 and TRBJ2-2, with 7 bases matching TRBD2. V was clipped by 2 bases and J by 2 bases; unmatched bases: 8. The CDR3 contains 17 residues. Germline CDR1 is MGHRA and CDR2 is YSYEKL. The CDR3 reads CASSQFSGGSNTGELFF. The CDR3 DNA follows: TGCGCCAGCAGCCAATTTTCGGGAGGCTCAAACACCGGGGAGCTGTTTTTT.

V gene TRBV7-8 combines with J gene TRBJ2-7, with 11 bases lining up with TRBD1. J gave up 3 bases and V 5 bases, and 9 bases lay outside the gene matches. Germline values: CDR1 SGHVS, CDR2 FQNEAQ. The CDR3 is 16 amino acids. For the CDR3, the DNA is TGTGCCAGCAGCCTCCCTCCGGGACAGGGGGTCTACGAGCAGTACTTC. It is translated as CASSLPPGQGVYEQYF.

The V call is TRBV9, the J call TRBJ2-7, with TRBD2 matching over 11 bases. The germline CDR1 and CDR2 sequences are SGDLS and YYNGEE. The CDR3 totals 16 residues. Germline trimming cut 4 bases from V and 4 bases from J; bases unmatched to any gene: 10. CDR3 region: CASSPQTSGIPYEQYF. CDR3 nucleotide sequence: TGTGCCAGCAGCCCCCAGACTAGCGGGATCCCATACGAGCAGTACTTC.

J is TRBJ2-7 and V is TRBV18; 8 nucleotides agree with TRBD1. The CDR3 spans 13 residues. CDR1 is KGHSH and CDR2 is LQKENI in the germline V gene. The V and J ends lost 3 bases and 6 bases, in that order; junction bases with no gene match: 4. CDR3 sequence (DNA): TGTGCCAGCTCACCCCAGGGGGCCATCGAGCAGTACTTC. It encodes CASSPQGAIEQYF.

This chain uses TRBV7-9 with TRBJ2-7; D is ambiguous. This CDR3 contains 16 residues. Trimming stripped 5 bases from V and 0 bases from J, with 17 bases between. Germline-derived CDR1 and CDR2 are SEHNR and FQNEAQ (reference sequence). The CDR3 reads CASSAHSITVSYEQYF. CDR3 in DNA: TGTGCCAGCAGCGCTCATTCTATAACGGTCTCCTACGAGCAGTACTTC.

The chain recombines TRBV15 with TRBJ1-5; no clear D. With 5 bases removed from V and 7 bases from J, the gap between germline ends came to 15 bases. Germline V lookup: CDR1 LNHNV, CDR2 YYDKDF (reference sequence). The CDR3 runs 14 residues. DNA for the CDR3: TGTGCCACCAGCCCTAAGGTATCGGGGCAGCCCCAGCATTTT. Its protein is CATSPKVSGQPQHF.